This T cell receptor (beta chain) was retrieved from a study of T cell therapy after organ transplantation. Study-level information: T cells were expanded 2 to 3 weeks with 30 CMV class I/II epitopes. Whole-study findings and limits: Lower pretherapy CD8 clonality went with larger post-therapy fold change. Concurrent antirejection and antiviral drugs remain unassessed confounders. Endogenous clonotypes not in therapy products appeared after therapy alongside transferred ones.

On this clone itself: Its target is not known. At one boundary the junction diverges from the germline segment, which might be a read error.

Measured with immunoSEQ multiplex PCR; TCRdb has only the in-frame clones, and not every one. Of 20,000 or so clones detected, less than 90% appear once; the ten largest clones hold 35% to 40%. This CDR3 comprises 13 residues. Germline values: CDR1 SGHKS, CDR2 YYEKEE (reference sequence). Time point of the sample: 20-29 weeks after completion of therapy. This material consisted of CD8+ T cells from blood, taken after autologous CMV-specific T cell therapy. This sequence originates from a human patient who had received a solid organ transplant and had CMV disease. Some T cells may have come from the graft donor. The chain is built from TRBV5-5 and TRBJ2-7; D gene unclear. CDR3 residues: CASSQDGDNEQYF. CDR3 in DNA: TGCGCCAGCAGCCAAGATGGAGACAACGAGCAGTACTTC.